A selection of T cell receptor beta chains follows, all from one sample in a study of Graves' ophthalmopathy and Graves' hyperthyroidism. TCRdb re-called the multiplex PCR reads through MiXCR, storing one row per CDR3 protein. Of 150,000 to 200,000 distinct CDR3 sequences in the sample, 39% were seen once. The specimen sequenced was peripheral blood. Receptor source: a man aged 25-45 years with Graves' ophthalmopathy. The CDR3 runs from the conserved cysteine through the conserved F or W. The D gene is left open where the match is weak. Rows may omit the clone size; those that give it use once, few, many or a size class.

j_gene	len	v_gene	d_gene	abundance	CDR3aa
TRBJ2-7	13	TRBV18	TRBD2	.	CASSRDYGYEQYF
TRBJ1-6	16	TRBV6-5	.	.	CASSYSFRVLRSPLHF
TRBJ1-1	12	TRBV29-1	.	.	CSVARSRTEAFF
TRBJ2-7	12	TRBV30	.	many	CAWSAAPYEQYF
TRBJ1-2	14	TRBV6-2/TRBV6-3	.	.	CASSYVGGMGGYTF
TRBJ2-7	14	TRBV9	TRBD2	many	CASSVAGGPREQYF
TRBJ2-7	14	TRBV6-5	.	.	CASSFESLAYEQYF
TRBJ1-1	13	TRBV14	.	.	CASRKQGYTEAFF
TRBJ2-7	14	TRBV12-3/TRBV12-4	TRBD1	many	CASSPRDSNYEQYF
TRBJ2-5	14	TRBV2	TRBD1	.	CASREYRGIETQYF
TRBJ2-5	14	TRBV9	.	many	CASSVASEEETQYF
TRBJ1-1	12	TRBV2	.	many	CASSEGLVTAFF
TRBJ2-7	16	TRBV12-3/TRBV12-4	TRBD2	.	CASSFLGLAESYEQYF
TRBJ1-5	17	TRBV4-1	.	many	CASSQEPAPISNQPQHF
TRBJ1-1	13	TRBV6-2/TRBV6-3	.	many	CASSLKENTEAFF
TRBJ2-7	13	TRBV19	.	many	CASSPLGLHEQYF
TRBJ1-1	13	TRBV6-2/TRBV6-3	.	many	CASRGVVNTEAFF
TRBJ2-2	13	TRBV20-1	TRBD2	many	CSASGRDTGELFF
TRBJ1-2	11	TRBV6-1	.	.	CASTVQGGYTF
TRBJ2-2	14	TRBV4-1	.	few	CASSQEVTTGELFF
TRBJ2-7	12	TRBV25-1	TRBD1	many	CASGQGAHEQYF
TRBJ1-5	13	TRBV25-1	.	.	CASSAAGDQPQHF
TRBJ1-5	15	TRBV28	TRBD1	.	CASSPGTALSSPQHF
TRBJ2-2	15	TRBV7-3	.	many	CASSRSEGRTGELFF
TRBJ1-1	11	TRBV11-3	.	many	CASSLGLEAFF
TRBJ2-7	12	TRBV30	.	many	CAHTGEAYEQYF
TRBJ1-5	14	TRBV7-2	TRBD1	many	CASSLGQGHQPQHF
TRBJ2-7	12	TRBV29-1	.	many	CSVSTNTYEQYF
TRBJ2-7	14	TRBV12-3/TRBV12-4	.	many	CASSLGTASHEQYF
TRBJ1-1	11	TRBV12-3/TRBV12-4	.	few	CASSLGGKAFF
TRBJ2-7	13	TRBV7-2	.	.	CASSQHQGVEQYF
TRBJ2-5	15	TRBV6-5	TRBD2	many	CASTPGLAGKETQYF
TRBJ2-7	15	TRBV6-2/TRBV6-3	.	many	CASSHRGGGSYEQYF
TRBJ1-1	12	TRBV29-1	.	many	CSGGEGNTEAFF
TRBJ1-5	15	TRBV27	.	many	CASKPTSYSNQPQHF
TRBJ2-7	11	TRBV6-1	.	.	CASSGYHEQYF
TRBJ2-7	13	TRBV6-1	.	many	CASSEGQYHEQYF
TRBJ1-1	10	TRBV20-1	.	once	CSVGITEAFF
TRBJ2-5	14	TRBV20-1	TRBD2	.	CSAAKGPGGETQYF
TRBJ2-2	13	TRBV12-3/TRBV12-4	.	.	CASSLKPGGELFF
TRBJ2-7	13	TRBV20-1	TRBD2	few	CSAMASGSYEQYF
TRBJ2-7	17	TRBV6-5	TRBD2	.	CASSSQGLADTNYEQYF
TRBJ2-2	14	TRBV7-8	.	many	CASSGSGYTGELFF
TRBJ2-7	14	TRBV28	TRBD1	.	CASSLWTGDYEQYF
TRBJ2-7	14	TRBV9	TRBD1	.	CASSVRPTGAEQYF
TRBJ2-5	15	TRBV28	TRBD2	.	CASSLSGRGQETQYF
TRBJ1-1	15	TRBV19	.	many	CATRNWRDGNTEAFF
TRBJ1-1	16	TRBV29-1	TRBD1	once	CSADRDRGSENTEAFF
TRBJ2-2	17	TRBV6-2/TRBV6-3	.	.	CASGWGLRDTYTGELFF
TRBJ2-7	15	TRBV6-1	TRBD1	many	CASSEQGTGAYEQYF
TRBJ1-3	14	TRBV20-1	.	many	CSAEGDSPGNTIYF
TRBJ1-6	13	TRBV7-2	.	once	CASSLVTYSPLHF
TRBJ1-1	18	TRBV5-1	TRBD1	many	CASSLIPGQGARNTEAFF
TRBJ2-7	13	TRBV18	.	many	CASSPQSSYEQYF
TRBJ2-2	15	TRBV6-2/TRBV6-3	.	.	CASILDRDYDGELFF
TRBJ1-5	13	TRBV6-1	.	.	CASSTGINQPQHF
TRBJ1-2	17	TRBV27	.	.	CASSLYSRGTSSYGYTF